A single sample is the source of the 23 T cell receptor beta chains below, sequenced in a study of blood T cell repertoires in COVID-19. Data came from immunoSEQ multiplex PCR; TCRdb stores just in-frame clones and leaves some out. The sample has about 150,000 clones; around nine tenths are singletons. The sequenced material came from peripheral blood. All receptors derive from a man in his fifties or sixties with COVID-19, enrolled during active disease.

This clone was found once. The chain carries TRBV27 and TRBJ2-7; D is uncertain. Per germline, CDR1 MNHEY and CDR2 SMNVEV (reference sequence). Trimming removed 6 bases at V and 3 bases at J, with 6 bases between. The CDR3 length is 11 residues. CDR3 amino acids: CASRRGYEQYF. DNA of the CDR3: TGTGCCAGCAGAAGAGGCTACGAGCAGTACTTC.

This rearrangement joins TRBV7-2 to TRBJ2-6, with D possibly matching TRBD2 (6 bases). From germline, CDR1 is SGHTA and CDR2 FQGNSA. The CDR3 totals 15 residues. V shed 2 bases and J shed 2 bases, with 7 bases lying between them. In nucleotides, the CDR3 is TGTGCCAGCAGCTTATCGGGGGCTGGGGCCAACGTCCTGACTTTC. Its protein product is CASSLSGAGANVLTF.

J is TRBJ2-3 and V is TRBV7-2, with D tentatively TRBD1 (5 bases). The CDR3 spans 16 residues. Trimming removed 1 base from V and 2 bases from J, with 13 bases in between. Germline assignment: CDR1 SGHTA and CDR2 FQGNSA. DNA of the CDR3: TGTGCCAGCAGCTTAGTATCAGGGCTGGACACAGATACGCAGTATTTT. This gives the protein CASSLVSGLDTDTQYF.

The chain recombines TRBV18 with TRBJ1-3; perhaps TRBD1 as D (6 bases). The CDR3 length is 16 residues. Trimming stripped 3 bases from V and 0 bases from J, with 12 bases between. Germline values: CDR1 KGHSH, CDR2 LQKENI. CDR3 in amino acids: CASSPYQGSSGNTIYF. CDR3 sequence (DNA): TGTGCCAGCTCACCTTATCAGGGGAGCTCTGGAAACACCATATATTTT. Full variable domain (outside the CDR3, taken from reference TRBV18 and TRBJ1-3): NAGVMQNPRHLVRRRGQEARLRCSPMKGHSHVYWYRQLPEEGLKFMVYLQKENIIDESGMPKERFSAEFPKEGPSILRIQQVVRGDSAAYFCASSPYQGSSGNTIYFGEGSWLTVV.

V gene TRBV3-1 (or the pseudogene TRBV3-2) combines with J gene TRBJ1-5, with a tentative D call TRBD1 (6 bases). V lost 4 bases and J lost 3, with 10 bases in between. CDR1 is LGHDT and CDR2 is YNNKEL in the germline V gene (reference sequence). This CDR3 is built from 14 residues. Here the CDR3 reads CASSLGTTNQPQHF. CDR3 DNA: TGTGCCAGCAGCCTCGGGACAACCAATCAGCCCCAGCATTTT.

The chain couples TRBV7-2 to TRBJ2-5; 9 bases are a match to TRBD1. This CDR3 is built from 19 residues. Trimming at V came to 5 bases and at J to 2 bases, leaving 18 bases not matched to a gene. Per germline, CDR1 SGHTA and CDR2 FQGNSA. CDR3 sequence: CASSARLGQGRTNQETQYF. Written as DNA, the CDR3 is TGTGCCAGCAGCGCCAGGCTAGGACAGGGGCGCACAAATCAAGAGACCCAGTACTTC. Drawing the rest from reference TRBV7-2 and TRBJ2-5, the complete variable domain is GAGVSQSPSNKVTEKGKDVELRCDPISGHTALYWYRQSLGQGLEFLIYFQGNSAPDKSGLPSDRFSAERTGGSVSTLTIQRTQQEDSAVYLCASSARLGQGRTNQETQYFGPGTRLLVL.

This sequence joins TRBV18 and TRBJ1-1; D might be TRBD1 (5 bases). The CDR3 covers 14 residues. The germline gives CDR1 KGHSH, CDR2 LQKENI. Trimming took 3 bases from V and 1 from J, leaving 9 bases between them. The CDR3 DNA reads as TGTGCCAGCTCACCGGGGGGTGGGAACACTGAAGCTTTCTTT. Its protein product is CASSPGGGNTEAFF. Supplemented by reference TRBV18 and TRBJ1-1, the full variable domain reads NAGVMQNPRHLVRRRGQEARLRCSPMKGHSHVYWYRQLPEEGLKFMVYLQKENIIDESGMPKERFSAEFPKEGPSILRIQQVVRGDSAAYFCASSPGGGNTEAFFGQGTRLTVV.

V is TRBV3-1 (or the pseudogene TRBV3-2) and J is TRBJ2-1; TRBD2 matches 8 bases. Germline loops: CDR1 LGHDT, CDR2 YNNKEL (reference sequence). The length of the CDR3 is 15 residues. The trim removed 4 bases at V and 2 bases at J, leaving 4 bases unmatched. CDR3 nucleotide sequence: TGTGCCAGCAGCCCGGGGGGGGAGGCCTACAATGAGCAGTTCTTC. It is translated as CASSPGGEAYNEQFF.

The chain combines TRBV4-3 with TRBJ2-7, with D possibly being TRBD1 (6 bases). The germline V and J ends were trimmed by 0 bases and 4 bases, with 13 bases remaining between them. This CDR3 is 15 amino acids long. Germline lookup yields CDR1 LGHNA and CDR2 YSLEER. CDR3 bases: TGCGCCAGCAGCCAAGAAACAGGGATTTGGTACGAGCAGTACTTC. This encodes CASSQETGIWYEQYF.

The CDR3 nucleotides are TGTGCCAGCAGCTCCTCCGGACAGGGGAATGGCTACACCTTC. Translated, it gives CASSSSGQGNGYTF. The V gene is TRBV21-1, the J gene TRBJ1-2; no check of the table's D call, TRBD1, against the DNA was made. TRBV21-1 constitutes a pseudogene. The CDR3 extends over 14 amino acids.

This clone has more than one count but fewer than ten. V usage is TRBV6-5 and J usage is TRBJ2-1, with 9 nucleotides matching TRBD1. Trimming took 8 bases from V and 6 from J; bases not matched to a gene: 11. Germline CDR1 is MNHEY and CDR2 is SVGAGI. There are 15 residues in the CDR3. The chain's CDR3 is CASRRGGQGSNEQFF. Written as DNA, the CDR3 is TGTGCCAGCCGCAGGGGGGGACAGGGCTCCAATGAGCAGTTCTTC.

The chain has TRBV19 and TRBJ2-3; TRBD1 is a possible D gene (6 bases). Germline CDR1 and CDR2: LNHDA and SQIVND (reference sequence). The CDR3 sequence is 14 residues long. Trimming pared 7 bases from V and 0 bases from J, leaving 11 bases between. The CDR3 region is CASKQGPSTDTQYF. CDR3 in DNA: TGTGCCAGTAAACAGGGACCTAGCACAGATACGCAGTATTTT.

The table lists this clone with a few counts. V usage is TRBV4-2 and J usage is TRBJ2-2, with 11 bases lining up with TRBD1. V shed 4 bases, J shed 9 bases, and the junction held 10 bases outside the gene matches. This CDR3 spans 16 amino acids. In germline, CDR1 is LGHNA, CDR2 YNFKEQ. The CDR3 region is CASSRGQGAEDRELFF. The CDR3 region has the DNA TGTGCCAGCAGCCGAGGACAGGGGGCGGAGGACCGGGAGCTGTTTTTT.

V is TRBV19 and J is TRBJ2-1, with TRBD2 identical over 11 bases. The CDR3 is 19 amino acids. CDR1 and CDR2 from the germline V gene are LNHDA and SQIVND (reference sequence). Trimming removed 3 bases from V and 5 bases from J; junction bases left unmatched: 15. The CDR3 loop is CASSMTGTSGIRADNEQFF. DNA for the CDR3: TGTGCCAGTAGTATGACCGGGACTAGCGGCATAAGGGCCGACAATGAGCAGTTCTTC.

The J gene is TRBJ1-2, the V gene TRBV7-8; D is possibly TRBD1 (6 bases). The CDR3 length is 14 residues. Trimming took 0 bases from V and 10 from J, leaving 15 bases between them. Germline CDR1 and CDR2: SGHVS and FQNEAQ. CDR3 nucleotide sequence: TGTGCCAGCAGCTTAGCAAGGACAGCCACCAACTACACCTTC. This encodes CASSLARTATNYTF.

The chain joins TRBV15 to TRBJ2-5; TRBD1 matches at 7 bases. This CDR3 contains 17 residues. The V and J ends lost 4 bases and 7 bases, in that order; junction bases with no gene match: 18. Germline lookup yields CDR1 LNHNV and CDR2 YYDKDF (reference sequence). DNA of the CDR3: TGTGCCACCAGCACTAGCCAGGGGCCCATCAGACAGGGGACCCAGTACTTC. It encodes CATSTSQGPIRQGTQYF.

The genes are TRBV23-1 and TRBJ1-5; 7 bases are a match to TRBD1. TRBV23-1 is flagged as an ORF with uncertain function. V gave up 0 bases and J gave up 5 bases; unmatched junction bases: 7. CDR3 length equals 16 residues. In nucleotides, the CDR3 is TGCGCCAGCAGTCAATCGGACAGGACGGGGGATCAGCCCCAGCATTTT. This encodes CASSQSDRTGDQPQHF.

The rearrangement links TRBV10-3 to TRBJ1-3; the D gene is possibly TRBD1 (6 bases). The germline V and J ends were trimmed by 6 bases and 0 bases, with 12 bases remaining between them. Germline CDR1 is ENHRY and CDR2 is SYGVKD. The CDR3 runs to 15 residues. CDR3 amino acids: CAISAGGLSGNTIYF. CDR3 nucleotides: TGTGCCATCAGCGCGGGGGGCCTCTCTGGAAACACCATATATTTT.

The chain employs TRBV18 and TRBJ1-4; D perhaps matches TRBD1 (6 bases). The CDR3 is made up of 14 amino acids. CDR1 KGHSH and CDR2 LQKENI come from the germline V gene. Trimming left V 3 bases short and J 5 bases short, with 10 bases between. In nucleotides, the CDR3 is TGTGCCAGCTCACCGGGCGGGGGCAATGAAAAACTGTTTTTT. Its translation is CASSPGGGNEKLFF. Full variable domain (missing parts from reference TRBV18 and TRBJ1-4): NAGVMQNPRHLVRRRGQEARLRCSPMKGHSHVYWYRQLPEEGLKFMVYLQKENIIDESGMPKERFSAEFPKEGPSILRIQQVVRGDSAAYFCASSPGGGNEKLFFGSGTQLSVL.

This rearrangement joins TRBV6-1 to TRBJ2-7; 7 bases fit TRBD2. The CDR3 is 14 residues long. Trimming removed 8 bases from V and 2 bases from J; junction bases left unmatched: 9. CDR1 is MNHNS and CDR2 is SASEGT in the germline V gene. The CDR3 DNA sequence: TGTGCCAGCTCAAGCGGGGAGGGCCCCTACGAGCAGTACTTC. It yields the protein CASSSGEGPYEQYF.

The J gene is TRBJ2-7, the V gene TRBV24-1; perhaps TRBD1 as D (6 bases). Germline V gene sequence: CDR1 KGHDR, CDR2 SFDVKD. V was clipped by 0 bases and J by 5 bases, with 19 bases between them. This CDR3 spans 17 amino acids. The chain's CDR3 is CATSDLPPGVRSNEQYF. The CDR3 DNA sequence: TGTGCCACCAGTGATTTGCCGCCAGGGGTTCGGTCCAACGAGCAGTACTTC.

J is TRBJ2-5 and V is TRBV30; 7 positions agree with TRBD1. J gave up 0 bases and V 2 bases, and 3 bases lay outside the gene matches. Germline V gene sequence: CDR1 GTSNPN, CDR2 SVGIG (reference sequence). This CDR3 contains 14 residues. The CDR3 DNA reads TGTGCCTGGAGTTACGGGACAGACCAAGAGACCCAGTACTTC. This gives the protein CAWSYGTDQETQYF.

The V call is TRBV6-6, the J call TRBJ2-6; TRBD2 might be the D (6 bases). This CDR3 is 16 amino acids long. Germline CDR1 is MNHNY and CDR2 is SVGAGI (reference sequence). V was shortened by 11 bases and J by 0 bases, with 17 bases between the two germline ends. The CDR3 sequence is CASLAGGISGANVLTF. CDR3 bases: TGTGCCTCGCTAGCCGGGGGAATCTCTGGGGCCAACGTCCTGACTTTC.